This T cell receptor beta chain derives from a study of blood T cell repertoires in COVID-19. About the study: COVID-19 samples from acute and convalescent phases originated in the United States, Italy and Spain.

V dropped 3 bases and J dropped 9; count of bases not matched to a gene: 11. Germline V lookup: CDR1 SGHTA, CDR2 FQGNSA. The CDR3 consists of 15 residues. Followed longitudinally, the Seattle patients had been enrolled during active infection. Original processing methods: Estimates of nucleated cell counts were drawn from the amplification of reference gene primers. Sequencing used immunoSEQ multiplex PCR; TCRdb keeps in-frame clones, though not all of them. V, J and clone size are those of that table, while D and trimming were read from the DNA. The sample lists hundreds of thousands of clones, 70% to 90% occurring once.

The clonotype originates from a woman younger than 45 with COVID-19, enrolled during active disease. The material sequenced was peripheral blood. The chain employs TRBV7-2 and TRBJ2-1; 7 bases align to TRBD1. This CDR3 is CASSFRGQLTREQFF. The CDR3 bases are TGTGCCAGCAGCTTTCGGGGACAGCTTACCCGTGAGCAGTTCTTC. The variable domain in full, with the rest retrieved from reference TRBV7-2 and TRBJ2-1, is GAGVSQSPSNKVTEKGKDVELRCDPISGHTALYWYRQSLGQGLEFLIYFQGNSAPDKSGLPSDRFSAERTGGSVSTLTIQRTQQEDSAVYLCASSFRGQLTREQFFGPGTRLTVL.